The 20 T cell receptor beta chains in this list originate from one sample, sequenced in a study of CD8+CD57+ T cells in acquired aplastic anemia. Profiling that covered TCR beta VDJ and CDR3 relied on genomic DNA as its template. TCRdb called the reads again in MiXCR, with one record for every CDR3 protein. In the table there are around 400,000 distinct CDR3 sequences, about 70% of which are singletons. Sequences were obtained from sorted CD4+, CD8+, or CD8+CD57+ T cells (not recorded which) from PBMCs. The source is a human donor in good health, serving as a control.

This chain connects TRBV2 to TRBJ2-2; TRBD1 agrees at 7 bases. The V gene's germline CDR1 is SNHLY and CDR2 FYNNEI. V trimming: 5 bases; J trimming: 0 bases; junction bases outside the gene matches: 6. This CDR3 comprises 16 residues. The CDR3 here is CASSLNRGANTGELFF. DNA for the CDR3: TGTGCCAGCAGTTTAAACAGGGGTGCGAACACCGGGGAGCTGTTTTTT.

This clonotype was counted at least ten times. This chain uses TRBV7-2 with TRBJ2-2, with 8 bases that match TRBD2. This CDR3 contains 16 residues. V shed 5 bases, J shed 3 bases, and the junction held 8 bases outside the gene matches. Germline assignment: CDR1 SGHTA and CDR2 FQGNSA. The CDR3, as DNA: TGTGCCAGCAGCGTAGATAGCGGGGCGGACACCGGGGAGCTGTTTTTT. Translating gives CASSVDSGADTGELFF.

The rearrangement links TRBV7-2 to TRBJ2-1; perhaps TRBD2 as D (6 bases). CDR1 SGHTA and CDR2 FQGNSA come from the germline V gene. The CDR3 sequence is 16 residues long. V lost 5 bases, J lost 13 bases, and 27 bases lay in between. CDR3 in amino acids: CASSLFREDGYTFQFF. DNA of the CDR3: TGTGCCAGCAGCCTATTCAGGGAGGATGGCTACACCTTCCAGTTCTTC.

The V gene is TRBV7-2, the J gene TRBJ1-2; D is uncertain. V lost 2 bases and J 4 bases, leaving 8 bases between the germline ends. Germline CDR1 is SGHTA and CDR2 is FQGNSA. The CDR3 contains 13 residues. The DNA for the CDR3 is TGTGCCAGCAGCTTAAAAGGGCTCTATGGCTACACCTTC. Protein sequence: CASSLKGLYGYTF.

The chain links TRBV14 to TRBJ2-5; D remains ambiguous. V lost 0 bases and J lost 7, with 3 bases in between. Germline values: CDR1 SGHDN, CDR2 FVKESK. The CDR3 is 11 residues long. This CDR3 is CASSQDATQYF. CDR3 DNA: TGTGCCAGCAGCCAAGACGCGACCCAGTACTTC.

This clonotype was counted many times. The gene calls are TRBV6-6 and TRBJ2-7; 8 bases are a match to TRBD2. The CDR3 loop spans 15 amino acids. Germline CDR1 MNHNY, CDR2 SVGAGI (reference sequence). V lost 0 bases to trimming and J lost 1 base; unmatched junction nucleotides: 2. The CDR3 protein is CASSYSSGESYEQYF. The CDR3 DNA is TGTGCCAGCAGTTACTCTAGCGGGGAATCCTACGAGCAGTACTTC.

The rearrangement uses TRBV25-1 and TRBJ2-7; 7 nucleotides line up with TRBD1. The CDR3 totals 14 residues. The germline gives CDR1 MGHDK, CDR2 SYGVNS. V shed 4 bases and J 4 bases; nucleotides not matched to a gene: 7. In DNA form, the CDR3 reads TGTGCCAGCAGTGCCGGGACAGACAAATACGAGCAGTACTTC. Encoded protein: CASSAGTDKYEQYF.

In its sample, this clonotype was seen many times. V and J are TRBV6-1 and TRBJ2-7; D ambiguous. V lost 8 bases to trimming and J lost 0 bases, with 11 bases between them. CDR3 size: 13 residues. Germline V gene sequence: CDR1 MNHNS, CDR2 SASEGT. The CDR3 nucleotides read TGTGCCAGCGGTACGGTCAACTCCTACGAGCAGTACTTC. Protein product: CASGTVNSYEQYF.

This clonotype has a count of ten or more. The V gene is TRBV12-3 or TRBV12-4, the J gene TRBJ2-3; 7 bases match TRBD2. The CDR3 has 14 amino acids. With V trimmed by 1 base and J by 4 bases, 2 bases remained unmatched. This CDR3 is CASSLGLASDTQYF. For the CDR3, the DNA is TGTGCCAGCAGTTTAGGACTAGCTTCAGATACGCAGTATTTT.

This clonotype has at least ten counts. The CDR3 here is CASLGVAPYSNQPQHF. The CDR3 DNA follows: TGTGCCAGCTTAGGGGTTGCGCCTTATAGCAATCAGCCCCAGCATTTT. The rearrangement joins TRBV6-1 to TRBJ1-5, with D maybe TRBD1 (5 bases). Germline V CDR1 and CDR2: MNHNS, SASEGT. Trimming left V 8 bases short and J 0 bases short, with 17 bases between. The CDR3 has 16 residues.

V usage is TRBV7-6 and J usage is TRBJ2-3; D unresolved. The length of the CDR3 is 17 residues. Germline CDR1 reads SGHVS; CDR2 reads FNYEAQ. Trimming stripped 1 base from V and 6 bases from J, with 20 bases between. The CDR3 here is CASSLEYEPGCMDTQYF. In nucleotides, the CDR3 is TGTGCCAGCAGCTTAGAATACGAGCCCGGCTGTATGGATACGCAGTATTTT. The variable domain in full, with the rest retrieved from reference TRBV7-6 and TRBJ2-3, is GAGVSQSPRYKVTKRGQDVALRCDPISGHVSLYWYRQALGQGPEFLTYFNYEAQQDKSGLPNDRFSAERPEGSISTLTIQRTEQRDSAMYRCASSLEYEPGCMDTQYFGPGTRLTVL.

The rearrangement joins TRBV5-1 to TRBJ2-3, with D maybe TRBD1 (6 bases). The ends were cut back, 4 bases at V and 4 bases at J, with 16 bases in the middle. The CDR3 totals 15 residues. The germline V gene has CDR1 SGHRS and CDR2 YFSETQ. In DNA, the CDR3 is TGCGCCAGCAGCCCAGGGGACGGGGCCGCAGATACGCAGTATTTT. Amino acid sequence: CASSPGDGAADTQYF. The full variable domain, in which reference TRBV5-1 and TRBJ2-3 provide the parts outside the CDR3, is KAGVTQTPRYLIKTRGQQVTLSCSPISGHRSVSWYQQTPGQGLQFLFEYFSETQRNKGNFPGRFSGRQFSNSRSEMNVSTLELGDSALYLCASSPGDGAADTQYFGPGTRLTVL.

The chain employs TRBV7-2 and TRBJ1-5; no definite D call. Between the trimmed V and J ends, which lost 1 base and 3 bases, there was a span of 7 bases. The CDR3 runs 14 residues. Germline CDR1 SGHTA, CDR2 FQGNSA. The CDR3 sequence: CASSLGQLNQPQHF. In nucleotides, the CDR3 is TGTGCCAGCAGCTTAGGTCAACTCAATCAGCCCCAGCATTTT.

V is TRBV29-1 and J is TRBJ2-3; D ambiguous. This CDR3 comprises 11 residues. The V end was cut by 0 bases, the J end by 5 bases, with 3 bases between. The germline V gene encodes CDR1 SQVTM and CDR2 ANQGSEA. The CDR3 sequence is CSVEEVDTQYF. For the CDR3, the DNA is TGCAGCGTTGAAGAGGTAGATACGCAGTATTTT.

The chain combines TRBV12-3 or TRBV12-4 with TRBJ1-2; D is undetermined. The V end was cut by 5 bases, the J end by 0 bases, with 13 bases between. The CDR3 extends over 15 amino acids. Here the CDR3 reads CASSIGPNSNYGYTF. In nucleotides, the CDR3 is TGTGCCAGCAGTATCGGTCCAAATTCTAACTATGGCTACACCTTC.

Regarding this clonotype: One end of the junction is discordant with germline, which a read error may explain. In DNA form, the CDR3 reads TGTGCCATCAGTGAGTCATTCTATGGCAATACGTTC. Amino acids: CAISESFYGNTF. The chain couples TRBV10-3 to TRBJ1-2; no firm D call. CDR3 size: 12 residues. Germline CDR1 and CDR2: ENHRY and SYGVKD.

Of note for this clonotype: Sequence at one end of the junction differs from germline and may be a read error. This rearrangement joins TRBV7-6 to TRBJ2-7, with 9 nucleotides matching TRBD1. This CDR3 comprises 14 residues. CDR1 and CDR2 (germline): SGHVS, FNYEAQ. The CDR3 reads CASSSSPKTGGGRF. The CDR3 coding sequence is TGTGCCAGCAGCTCTAGTCCGAAAACAGGGGGCGGACGATTC.

With regard to this clonotype: The junction and the germline gene differ at one end; a read error may be behind it. The chain combines TRBV7-8 with TRBJ1-5; tentative D call: TRBD1 (5 bases). This CDR3 is 14 amino acids long. CDR1 and CDR2 from the germline V gene are SGHVS and FQNEAQ. CDR3 in DNA: TGTGCCAGCGCTGTAGATCATAGGGGTCAGCTCCAGCATTTT. Its protein is CASAVDHRGQLQHF.

Points on this clonotype: The germline gene is not matched at one end of the junction; a read error may be the cause. V is TRBV2 and J is TRBJ1-3; D is possibly TRBD1 (5 bases). This CDR3 region has 17 residues. Per the germline V gene, CDR1 is SNHLY and CDR2 is FYNNEI. In nucleotides, the CDR3 is TGTGCCAGCAGCCGGCAGGGTGGTATCACCGGGGAGCTGTTTTTTTGTTTT. Its translation is CASSRQGGITGELFFCF. Based on the CDR3 plus reference TRBV2 and TRBJ1-3, the full variable domain is EPEVTQTPSHQVTQMGQEVILRCVPISNHLYFYWYRQILGQKVEFLVSFYNNEISEKSEIFDDQFSVERPDGSNFTLKIRSTKLEDSAMYFCASSRQGGITGELFFCFGEGSWLTVV.

This clonotype has at least ten counts. The chain links TRBV6-6 to TRBJ2-2; D possibly corresponds to TRBD1 (7 bases). Per the germline V gene, CDR1 is MNHNY and CDR2 is SVGAGI (reference sequence). The V gene lost 10 bases and the J gene lost 3 bases, with 24 bases spanning the gap. This CDR3 contains 17 residues. In DNA, the CDR3 is TGTGCCACCAGGGGGGCAGTATCACAGGAGGACACCGGGGAGCTGTTTTTT. Protein: CATRGAVSQEDTGELFF.